The clone carrying this T cell receptor beta chain appeared once. This entry is derived from a study of blood T cell repertoires in COVID-19. CDR3 size: 12 residues. The V gene's germline CDR1 is WSHSY and CDR2 SAAADI. The V and J ends lost 6 bases and 3 bases, in that order; junction bases with no gene match: 2. The method was immunoSEQ multiplex PCR; TCRdb's version includes in-frame clones alone and lacks a portion of them. The sample holds fewer than 250,000 clones, about 89% seen once. The sequenced sample consisted of peripheral blood. The TCR sequence derives from a woman aged 40 to 50 with acute or convalescent COVID-19. The chain couples TRBV10-2 to TRBJ2-7; 7 bases are shared with TRBD1. The CDR3 loop reads CASSDRDYEQYV. CDR3 DNA sequence: TGCGCCAGCAGCGACAGGGACTACGAGCAGTACGTC.